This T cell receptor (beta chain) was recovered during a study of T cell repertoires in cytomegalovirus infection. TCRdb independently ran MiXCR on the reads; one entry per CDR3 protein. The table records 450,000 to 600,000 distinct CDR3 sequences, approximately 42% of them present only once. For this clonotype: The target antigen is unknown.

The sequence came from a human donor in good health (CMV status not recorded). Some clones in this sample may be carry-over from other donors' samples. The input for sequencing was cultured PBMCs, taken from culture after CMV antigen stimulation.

CDR3 coding DNA: TGTGCCAGTAGTATAGTCCACGGGATGAGACCCCTCCACTTT. Protein product: CASSIVHGMRPLHF. J is TRBJ1-6 and V is TRBV19; D gene ambiguous. The CDR3 contains 14 residues. Looked up from germline, CDR1 is LNHDA and CDR2 is SQIVND (reference sequence). Trimming stripped 1 base from V and 12 bases from J, with 13 bases between.